This TCR beta chain was recovered during a study of OX40 agonist ivuxolimab in advanced cancers. Trimming took 2 bases from V and 0 from J, leaving 8 bases between them. The germline V gene encodes CDR1 SGHRS and CDR2 YFSETQ. The CDR3 has 15 residues. TCRdb's table, derived via immunoSEQ multiplex PCR, lists solely in-frame clones and lacks some. Found here are tens of thousands of clones, 75% to 90% of them singletons; the top ten hold approximately 5%. The TCR was taken from an adult with an advanced solid tumor such as melanoma, head and neck, liver or kidney cancer. Sequenced here: CD4+ or CD8+ T cells sorted from blood, sampled in a trial of the OX40 agonist ivuxolimab. The chain joins TRBV5-1 to TRBJ2-2; no firm D call. CDR3 protein: CASSFRLANTGELFF. For the CDR3, the DNA is TGCGCCAGCAGCTTTCGGCTAGCGAACACCGGGGAGCTGTTTTTT.